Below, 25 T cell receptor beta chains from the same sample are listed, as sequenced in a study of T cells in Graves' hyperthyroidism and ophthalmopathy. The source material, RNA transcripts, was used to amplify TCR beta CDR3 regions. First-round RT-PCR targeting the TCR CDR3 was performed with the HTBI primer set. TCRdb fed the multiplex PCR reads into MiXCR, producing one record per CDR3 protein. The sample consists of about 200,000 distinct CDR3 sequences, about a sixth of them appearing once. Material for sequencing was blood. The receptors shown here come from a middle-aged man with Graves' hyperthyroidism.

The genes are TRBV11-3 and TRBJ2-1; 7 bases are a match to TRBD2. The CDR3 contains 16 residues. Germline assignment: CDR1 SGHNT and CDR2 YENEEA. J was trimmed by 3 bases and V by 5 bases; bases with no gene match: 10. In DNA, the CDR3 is TGTGCCAGCAGCACAGAGGGGACTACCCACTACAATGAGCAGTTCTTC. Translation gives CASSTEGTTHYNEQFF.

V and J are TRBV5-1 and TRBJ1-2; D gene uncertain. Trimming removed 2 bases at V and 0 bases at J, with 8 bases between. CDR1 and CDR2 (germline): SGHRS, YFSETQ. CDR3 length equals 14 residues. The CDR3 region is CASSFEGANYGYTF. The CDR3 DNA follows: TGCGCCAGCAGCTTTGAGGGTGCTAACTATGGCTACACCTTC.

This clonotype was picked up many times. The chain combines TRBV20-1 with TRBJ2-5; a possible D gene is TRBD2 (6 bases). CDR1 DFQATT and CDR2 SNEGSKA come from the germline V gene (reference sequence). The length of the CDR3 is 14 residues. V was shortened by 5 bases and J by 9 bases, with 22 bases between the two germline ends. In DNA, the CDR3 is TGCAGTGCTCCTAAGGGACTCTCAAGAGGAGCCCAGTACTTC. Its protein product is CSAPKGLSRGAQYF.

Written as DNA, the CDR3 is TGTGCCAGCAGCCAACGGAGGGCAGGCCATGAAAAACTGTTTTTT. Protein product: CASSQRRAGHEKLFF. The chain is built from TRBV7-3 and TRBJ1-4; no clear D gene. Trimming cost V 5 bases and J 6 bases, with 16 bases left between them. Germline CDR1 SGHTA, CDR2 FQGTGA. This CDR3 is built from 15 residues. Full variable domain (remainder filled in from reference TRBV7-3 and TRBJ1-4): GAGVSQTPSNKVTEKGKYVELRCDPISGHTALYWYRQSLGQGPEFLIYFQGTGAADDSGLPNDRFFAVRPEGSVSTLKIQRTERGDSAVYLCASSQRRAGHEKLFFGSGTQLSVL.

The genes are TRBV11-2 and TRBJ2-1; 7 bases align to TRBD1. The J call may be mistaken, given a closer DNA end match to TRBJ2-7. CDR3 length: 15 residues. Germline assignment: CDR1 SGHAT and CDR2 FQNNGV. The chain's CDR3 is CASSSTGTAYNEQYF. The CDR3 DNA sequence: TGTGCCAGCAGCTCTACCGGGACAGCCTACAATGAGCAGTACTTC.

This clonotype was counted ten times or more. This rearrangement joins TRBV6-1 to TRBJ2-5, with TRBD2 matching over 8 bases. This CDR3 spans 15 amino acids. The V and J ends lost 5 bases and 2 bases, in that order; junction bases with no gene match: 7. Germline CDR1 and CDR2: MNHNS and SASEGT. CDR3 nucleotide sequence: TGTGCCAGCAGTTCCCCGGGGGGGGAGCAAGAGACCCAGTACTTC. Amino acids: CASSSPGGEQETQYF.

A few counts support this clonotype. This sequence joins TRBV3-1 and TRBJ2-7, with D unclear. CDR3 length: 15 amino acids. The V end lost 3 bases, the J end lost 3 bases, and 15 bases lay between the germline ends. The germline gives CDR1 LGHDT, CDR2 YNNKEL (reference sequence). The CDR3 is CASSQHASTIYEQYF. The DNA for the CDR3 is TGTGCCAGCAGCCAGCACGCAAGCACGATCTACGAGCAGTACTTC.

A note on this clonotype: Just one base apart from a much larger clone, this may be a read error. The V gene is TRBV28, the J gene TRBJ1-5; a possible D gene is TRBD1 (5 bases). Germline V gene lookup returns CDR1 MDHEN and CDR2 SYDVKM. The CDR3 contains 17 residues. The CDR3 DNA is TGTGCCAGCAGTTTACATGGACCCTCCTGGGGGAATCAGCACCAGCATTTT. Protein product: CASSLHGPSWGNQHQHF.

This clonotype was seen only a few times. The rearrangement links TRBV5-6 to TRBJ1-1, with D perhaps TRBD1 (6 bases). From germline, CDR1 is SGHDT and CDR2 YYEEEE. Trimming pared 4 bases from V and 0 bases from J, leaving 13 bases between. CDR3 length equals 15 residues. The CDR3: CASSIRGIMNTEAFF. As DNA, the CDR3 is TGTGCCAGCAGCATCAGGGGTATAATGAACACTGAAGCTTTCTTT.

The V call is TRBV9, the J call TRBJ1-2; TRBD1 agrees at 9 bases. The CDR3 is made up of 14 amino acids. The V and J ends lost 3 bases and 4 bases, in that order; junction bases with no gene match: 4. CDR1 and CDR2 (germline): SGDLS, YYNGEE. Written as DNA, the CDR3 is TGTGCCAGCAGCGCCGGGACAGGGTTCTATGGCTACACCTTC. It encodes CASSAGTGFYGYTF.

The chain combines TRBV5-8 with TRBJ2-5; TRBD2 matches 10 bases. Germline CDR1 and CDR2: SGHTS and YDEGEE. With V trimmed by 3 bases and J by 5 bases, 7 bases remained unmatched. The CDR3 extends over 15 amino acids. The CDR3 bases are TGTGCCAGCAGCTCCGGGACTAGCGCTGCGGAGACCCAGTACTTC. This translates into CASSSGTSAAETQYF.

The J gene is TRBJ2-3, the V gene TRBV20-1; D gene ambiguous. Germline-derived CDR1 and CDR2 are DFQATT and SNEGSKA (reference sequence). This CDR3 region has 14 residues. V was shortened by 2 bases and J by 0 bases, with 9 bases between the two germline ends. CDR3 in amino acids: CSARPGPSTDTQYF. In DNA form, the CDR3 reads TGCAGTGCTAGACCGGGTCCTAGCACAGATACGCAGTATTTT.

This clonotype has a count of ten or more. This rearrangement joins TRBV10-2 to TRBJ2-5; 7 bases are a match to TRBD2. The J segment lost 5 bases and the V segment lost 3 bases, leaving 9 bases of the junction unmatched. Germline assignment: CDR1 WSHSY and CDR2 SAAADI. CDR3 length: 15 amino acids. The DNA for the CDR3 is TGCGCCAGCAGTGATGCGGGAGCTTGGTCGGAGACCCAGTACTTC. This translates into CASSDAGAWSETQYF.

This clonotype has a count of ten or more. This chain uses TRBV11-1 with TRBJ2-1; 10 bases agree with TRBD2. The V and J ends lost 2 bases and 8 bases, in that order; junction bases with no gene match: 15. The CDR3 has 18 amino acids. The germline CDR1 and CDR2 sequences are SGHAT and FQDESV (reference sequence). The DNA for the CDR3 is TGTGCCAGCAGCTTAAAGCAGCCGGGGACTAGCGTCGGGCATGAGCAGTTCTTC. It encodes CASSLKQPGTSVGHEQFF. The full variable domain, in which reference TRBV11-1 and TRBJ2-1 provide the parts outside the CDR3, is EAEVAQSPRYKITEKSQAVAFWCDPISGHATLYWYRQILGQGPELLVQFQDESVVDDSQLPKDRFSAERLKGVDSTLKIQPAELGDSAMYLCASSLKQPGTSVGHEQFFGPGTRLTVL.

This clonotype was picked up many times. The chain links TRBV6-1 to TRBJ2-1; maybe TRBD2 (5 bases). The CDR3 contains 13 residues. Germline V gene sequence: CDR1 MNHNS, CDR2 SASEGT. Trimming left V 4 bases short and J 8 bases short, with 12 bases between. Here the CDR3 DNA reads TGTGCCAGCAGTGGAGTGCCCGGGGATGAGCAGTTCTTC. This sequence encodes CASSGVPGDEQFF.

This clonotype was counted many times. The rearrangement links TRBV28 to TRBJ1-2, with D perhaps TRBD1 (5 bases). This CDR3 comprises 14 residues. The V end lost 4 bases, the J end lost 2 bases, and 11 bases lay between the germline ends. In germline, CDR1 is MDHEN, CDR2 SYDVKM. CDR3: CASSYLGGNYGYTF. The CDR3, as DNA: TGTGCCAGCAGTTACCTGGGGGGGAACTATGGCTACACCTTC.

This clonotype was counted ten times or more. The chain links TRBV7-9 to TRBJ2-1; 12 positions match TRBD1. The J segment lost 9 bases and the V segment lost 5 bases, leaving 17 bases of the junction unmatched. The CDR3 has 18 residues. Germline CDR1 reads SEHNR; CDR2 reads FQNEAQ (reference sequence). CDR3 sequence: CASSPTPGQGALRGEQFF. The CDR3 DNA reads TGTGCCAGCAGCCCAACTCCGGGACAGGGGGCGTTAAGGGGTGAGCAGTTCTTC.

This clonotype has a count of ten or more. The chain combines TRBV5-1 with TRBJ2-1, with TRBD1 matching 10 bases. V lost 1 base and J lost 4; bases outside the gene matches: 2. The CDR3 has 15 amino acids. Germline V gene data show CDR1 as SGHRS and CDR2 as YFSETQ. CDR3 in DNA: TGCGCCAGCAGCTTGTCGGGACAGGGGTACAATGAGCAGTTCTTC. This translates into CASSLSGQGYNEQFF. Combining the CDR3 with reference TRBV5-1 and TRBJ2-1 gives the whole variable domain KAGVTQTPRYLIKTRGQQVTLSCSPISGHRSVSWYQQTPGQGLQFLFEYFSETQRNKGNFPGRFSGRQFSNSRSEMNVSTLELGDSALYLCASSLSGQGYNEQFFGPGTRLTVL.

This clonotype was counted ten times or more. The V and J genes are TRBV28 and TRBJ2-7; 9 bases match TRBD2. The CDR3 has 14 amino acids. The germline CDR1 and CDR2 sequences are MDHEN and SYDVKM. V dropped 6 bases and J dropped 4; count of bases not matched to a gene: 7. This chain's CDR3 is CASRAAGGQYEQYF. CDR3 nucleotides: TGTGCCAGCAGGGCGGCGGGAGGGCAGTACGAGCAGTACTTC.

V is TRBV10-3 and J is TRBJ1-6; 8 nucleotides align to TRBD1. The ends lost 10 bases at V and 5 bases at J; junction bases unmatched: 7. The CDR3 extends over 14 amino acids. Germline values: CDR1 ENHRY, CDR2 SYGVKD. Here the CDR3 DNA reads TGTGCCACTCTGGCAGGGGGCGATAATTCACCCCTCCACTTT. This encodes CATLAGGDNSPLHF.

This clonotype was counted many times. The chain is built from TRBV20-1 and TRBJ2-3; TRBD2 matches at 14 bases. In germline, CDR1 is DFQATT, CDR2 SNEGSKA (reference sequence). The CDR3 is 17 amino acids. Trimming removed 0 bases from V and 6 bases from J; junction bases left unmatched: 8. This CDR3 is CSARDFRLAGGPDTQYF. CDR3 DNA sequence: TGCAGTGCTAGAGACTTTCGACTAGCGGGAGGGCCGGATACGCAGTATTTT.

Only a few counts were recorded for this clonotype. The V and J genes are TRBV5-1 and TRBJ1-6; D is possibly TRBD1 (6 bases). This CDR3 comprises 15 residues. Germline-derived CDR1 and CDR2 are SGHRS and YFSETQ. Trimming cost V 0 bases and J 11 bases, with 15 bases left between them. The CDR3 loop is CASSLGGAQRTPLHF. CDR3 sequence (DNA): TGCGCCAGCAGCTTGGGGGGGGCCCAGAGAACACCCCTCCACTTT.

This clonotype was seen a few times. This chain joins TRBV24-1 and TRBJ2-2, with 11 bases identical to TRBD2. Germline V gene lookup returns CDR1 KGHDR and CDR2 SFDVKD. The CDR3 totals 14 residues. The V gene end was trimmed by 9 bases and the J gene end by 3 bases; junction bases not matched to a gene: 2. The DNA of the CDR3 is TGTGCCACCGGGACTAGCGGTTACACCGGGGAGCTGTTTTTT. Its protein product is CATGTSGYTGELFF.

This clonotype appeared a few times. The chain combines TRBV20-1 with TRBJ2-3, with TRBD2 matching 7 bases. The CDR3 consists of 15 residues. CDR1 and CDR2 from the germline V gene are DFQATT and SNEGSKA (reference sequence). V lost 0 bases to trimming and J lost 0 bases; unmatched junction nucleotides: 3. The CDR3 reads CSAREASGSTDTQYF. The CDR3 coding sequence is TGCAGTGCTAGAGAGGCTAGCGGTAGCACAGATACGCAGTATTTT.

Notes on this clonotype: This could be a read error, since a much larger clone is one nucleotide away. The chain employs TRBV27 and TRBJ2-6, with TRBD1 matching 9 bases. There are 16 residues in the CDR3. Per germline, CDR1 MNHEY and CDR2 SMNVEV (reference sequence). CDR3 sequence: CATAGQGISGASVLTF. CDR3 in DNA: TGTGCCACCGCGGGACAGGGAATCTCGGGGGCCAGCGTCCTGACTTTC.